This T cell receptor (beta chain) was captured by sequencing in a study of beta chain features in type 1 diabetes. The CDR3 has 16 residues. Looked up from germline, CDR1 is SEHNR and CDR2 is FQNEAQ (reference sequence). Trimming took 5 bases from V and 5 from J; bases not matched to a gene: 10. As every portion of the isolated RNA was reverse transcribed, the sequencing read expressed TCRB transcripts. This table comes from immunoSEQ multiplex PCR, and its TCRdb copy is limited to in-frame clones, with some not included. Here the sample spans 350,000 to 400,000 clones, approximately 16% being singletons.

This TCR was recovered from a woman aged 18-30 years in good health. The sample comprised naive CD4+ T cells from blood. This chain links TRBV7-9 with TRBJ2-5; 11 bases match TRBD2. The CDR3, as DNA: TGTGCCAGCAGCCTGAGACTAGCGGGGACGGGGGAGACCCAGTACTTC. It encodes CASSLRLAGTGETQYF.